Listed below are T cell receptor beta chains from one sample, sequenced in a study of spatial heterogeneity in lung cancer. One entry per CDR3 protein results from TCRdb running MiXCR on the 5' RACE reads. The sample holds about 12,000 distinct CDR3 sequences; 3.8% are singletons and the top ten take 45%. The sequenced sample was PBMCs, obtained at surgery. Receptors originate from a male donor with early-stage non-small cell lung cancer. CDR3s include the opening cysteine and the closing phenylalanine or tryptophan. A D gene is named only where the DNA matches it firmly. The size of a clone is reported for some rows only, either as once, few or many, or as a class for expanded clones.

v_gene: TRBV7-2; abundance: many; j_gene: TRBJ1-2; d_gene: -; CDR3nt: TGTGCCAGCAGCTCAGGATTCTATGGCTACACCTTC; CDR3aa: CASSSGFYGYTF
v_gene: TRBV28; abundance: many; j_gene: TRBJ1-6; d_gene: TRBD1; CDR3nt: TGTGCCAGCAGTCCCCATGACAGGGTTTCACCCCTCCACTTT; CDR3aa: CASSPHDRVSPLHF
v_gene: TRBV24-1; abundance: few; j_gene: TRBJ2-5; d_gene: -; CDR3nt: TGTGCCACCAGTGATACTCGGACGGACCAAGAGACCCAGTACTTC; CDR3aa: CATSDTRTDQETQYF
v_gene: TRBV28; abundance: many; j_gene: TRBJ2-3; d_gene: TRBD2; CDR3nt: TGTGCCAGCAGACGGACTAGCGGATACACAGATACGCAGTATTTT; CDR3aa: CASRRTSGYTDTQYF
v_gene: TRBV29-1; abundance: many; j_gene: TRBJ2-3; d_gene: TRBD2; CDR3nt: TGCAGCGTGCACCCCGGGAGGGCTGCAGATACGCAGTATTTT; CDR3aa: CSVHPGRAADTQYF
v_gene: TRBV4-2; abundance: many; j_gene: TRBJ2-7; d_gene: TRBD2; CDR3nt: TGTGCCAGCAGCCAAGGGGGGGGACTAGTGAGGCACGAGCAGTACTTC; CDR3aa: CASSQGGGLVRHEQYF
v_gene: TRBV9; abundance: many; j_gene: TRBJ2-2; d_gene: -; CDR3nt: TGTGCCAGCAGCCCAATAGCGTACGCGAACACCGGGGAGCTGTTTTTT; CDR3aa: CASSPIAYANTGELFF
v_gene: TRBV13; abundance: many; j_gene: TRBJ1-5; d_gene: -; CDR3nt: TGTGCCAGCAGCTTGGACAGAGATCAGCCCCAGCATTTT; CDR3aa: CASSLDRDQPQHF
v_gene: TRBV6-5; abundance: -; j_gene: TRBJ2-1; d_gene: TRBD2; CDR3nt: TGTGCCAGCAGGCCCAGTGTAGCGGGGGGTGAGCAGTTCTTC; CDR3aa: CASRPSVAGGEQFF
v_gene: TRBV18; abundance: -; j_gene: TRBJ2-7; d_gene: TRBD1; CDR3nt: TGTGCCAGCTCACCGAAGACAGGGGCCGAATACGAGCAGTACTTC; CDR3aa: CASSPKTGAEYEQYF
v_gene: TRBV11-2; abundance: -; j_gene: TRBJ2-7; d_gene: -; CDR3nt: TGTGCCAGCAGCTCATCGAGAGCCAAGGGTACCTACGAGCAGTACTTC; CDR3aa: CASSSSRAKGTYEQYF
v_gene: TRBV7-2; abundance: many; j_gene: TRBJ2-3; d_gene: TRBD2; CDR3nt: TGTGCCAGCAGCCGCGGGACTAGCACCGGGCATACGCAGTATTTT; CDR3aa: CASSRGTSTGHTQYF
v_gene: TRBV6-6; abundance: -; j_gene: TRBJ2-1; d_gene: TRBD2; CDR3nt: TGTGCCAGCAGTTACTCTTTAGCGGGAGGGGGTGAGCAGTTCTTC; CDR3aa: CASSYSLAGGGEQFF
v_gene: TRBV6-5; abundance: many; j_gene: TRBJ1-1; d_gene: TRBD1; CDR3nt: TGTGCCAGCAGTCGGAGAGACAGGGTGAACACTGAAGCTTTCTTT; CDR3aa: CASSRRDRVNTEAFF
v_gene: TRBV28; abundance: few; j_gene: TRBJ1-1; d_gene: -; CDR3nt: TGTGCCAGCAGTTTACCAATGAACACTGAAGCTTTCTTT; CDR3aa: CASSLPMNTEAFF
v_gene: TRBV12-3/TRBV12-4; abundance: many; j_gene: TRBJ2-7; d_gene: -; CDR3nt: TGTGCCAGCAGTTCACCTCAGGTGACCTACGAGCAGTACTTC; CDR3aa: CASSSPQVTYEQYF
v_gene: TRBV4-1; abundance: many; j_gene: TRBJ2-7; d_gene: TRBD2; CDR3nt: TGCGCCAGCAGCCAAGATGGCGGGAGATTCGAGCAGTACTTC; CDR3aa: CASSQDGGRFEQYF
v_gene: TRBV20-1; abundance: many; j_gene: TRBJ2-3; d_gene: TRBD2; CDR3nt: TGCAGTGCTCTCCGCGGGAGGTTGGCAGATACGCAGTATTTT; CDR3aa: CSALRGRLADTQYF
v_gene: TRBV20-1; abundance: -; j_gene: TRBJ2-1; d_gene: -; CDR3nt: TGCAGTGCTAGATCGGCGGTGTCCCCCTCCTACAATGAGCAGTTCTTC; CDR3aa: CSARSAVSPSYNEQFF
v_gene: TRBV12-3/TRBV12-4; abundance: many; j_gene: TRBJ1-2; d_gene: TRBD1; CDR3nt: TGTGCCAGCAGTTCATTGACAGGGCCTAACTATGGCTACACCTTC; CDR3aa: CASSSLTGPNYGYTF
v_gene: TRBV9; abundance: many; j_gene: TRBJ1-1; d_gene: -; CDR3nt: TGTGCCAGCAGCGTAGGGACGACAGGTTCTCTTAACACTGAAGCTTTCTTT; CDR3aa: CASSVGTTGSLNTEAFF
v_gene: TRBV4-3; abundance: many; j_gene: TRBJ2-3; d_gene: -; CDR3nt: TGCGCCAGCAGCCAAGATAATTCCGGAGGGGCAGATACGCAGTATTTT; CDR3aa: CASSQDNSGGADTQYF
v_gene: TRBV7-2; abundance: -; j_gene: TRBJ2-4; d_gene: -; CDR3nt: TGTGCCAGCAGCTTAGGAGGCTTTGTATTAGCCAAAAACATTCAGTACTTC; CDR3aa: CASSLGGFVLAKNIQYF
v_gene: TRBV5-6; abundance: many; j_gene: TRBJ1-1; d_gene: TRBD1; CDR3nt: TGTGCCAGCAGCCGGGGACAGGACACTGAAGCTTTCTTT; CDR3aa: CASSRGQDTEAFF
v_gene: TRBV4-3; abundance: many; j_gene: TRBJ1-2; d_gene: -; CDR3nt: TGCGCCAGCAGCCAAGATCGAGGGAACTATGGCTACACCTTC; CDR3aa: CASSQDRGNYGYTF
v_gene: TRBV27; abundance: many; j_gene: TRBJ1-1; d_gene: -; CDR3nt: TGTGCCAGCAGACCCTGGGAGGGGCAGGGCACTGAAGCTTTCTTT; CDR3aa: CASRPWEGQGTEAFF
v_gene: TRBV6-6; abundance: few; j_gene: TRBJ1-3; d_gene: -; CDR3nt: TGTGCCAGCAGTTACGGGGGAAACACCATATATTTT; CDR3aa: CASSYGGNTIYF
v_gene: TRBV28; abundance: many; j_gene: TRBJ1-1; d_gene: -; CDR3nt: TGTGCCAGCAGTTCCGCTCAAGGGGACACTGAAGCTTTCTTT; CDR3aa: CASSSAQGDTEAFF
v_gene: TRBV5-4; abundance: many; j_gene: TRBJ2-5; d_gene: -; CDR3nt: TGTGCCAGCAGCTTGGTGGGGGCTCAAGAGACCCAGTACTTC; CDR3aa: CASSLVGAQETQYF
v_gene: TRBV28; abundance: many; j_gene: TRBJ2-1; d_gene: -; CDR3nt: TGTGCCAGCAGTCCCGGCGTGAGCTCCTACAATGAGCAGTTCTTC; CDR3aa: CASSPGVSSYNEQFF
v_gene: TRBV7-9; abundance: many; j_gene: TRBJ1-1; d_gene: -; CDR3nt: TGTGCCAGCAGCTTAGTACGGGGGACAGAAGCTTTCTTT; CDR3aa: CASSLVRGTEAFF
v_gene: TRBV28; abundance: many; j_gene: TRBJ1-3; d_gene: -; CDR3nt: TGTGCCAGCAGCCCCCCGGGCACGGGGGGAAACACCATATATTTT; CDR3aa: CASSPPGTGGNTIYF
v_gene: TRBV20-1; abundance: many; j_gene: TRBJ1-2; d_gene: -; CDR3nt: TGCAGTGCTAGAGCCCCGGGACGGGCCTATGGCTACACCTTC; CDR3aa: CSARAPGRAYGYTF
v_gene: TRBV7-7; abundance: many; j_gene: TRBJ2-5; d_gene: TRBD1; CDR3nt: TGTGCTAGCAGTTGGGACAGGGGGAGTGAAGAGACCCAGTACTTC; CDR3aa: CASSWDRGSEETQYF
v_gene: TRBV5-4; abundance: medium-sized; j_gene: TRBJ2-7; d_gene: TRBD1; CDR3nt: TGTGCCAGCAGCTTCCAGACCGGGACAGGGGTAGGGGAGCAGTACTTC; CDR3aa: CASSFQTGTGVGEQYF
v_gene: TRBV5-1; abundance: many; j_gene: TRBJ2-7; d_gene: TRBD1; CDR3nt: TGCGCCAGCAGCTTGGCCAGGGGGCCCTACGAGCAGTACTTC; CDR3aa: CASSLARGPYEQYF
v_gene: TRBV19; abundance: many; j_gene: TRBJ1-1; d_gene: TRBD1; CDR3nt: TGTGCCAGTAGCCCAGGGGGCCGGTCCCCCACTGAAGCTTTCTTT; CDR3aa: CASSPGGRSPTEAFF
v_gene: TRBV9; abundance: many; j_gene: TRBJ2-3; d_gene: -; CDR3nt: TGTGCCAGCAGCTTAGCTAGCACAGATACGCAGTATTTT; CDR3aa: CASSLASTDTQYF
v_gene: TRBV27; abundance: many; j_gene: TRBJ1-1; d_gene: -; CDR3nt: TGTGCCAGCAGACGGGTCCTTGGCGCTGAAGCTTTCTTT; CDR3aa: CASRRVLGAEAFF
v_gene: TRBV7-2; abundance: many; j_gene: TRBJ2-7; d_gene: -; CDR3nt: TGTGCCAGCAGCTTGGGACAAACCCCCTACGAGCAGTACTTC; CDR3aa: CASSLGQTPYEQYF
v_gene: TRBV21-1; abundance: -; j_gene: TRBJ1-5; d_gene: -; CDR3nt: TGTGCCAGCCCTCCCCCCGGGGGACGTGAGCCCCAGCATTTT; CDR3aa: CASPPPGGREPQHF
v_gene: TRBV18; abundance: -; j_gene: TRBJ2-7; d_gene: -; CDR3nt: TGTGCCAGCCACGGCGTGGGGGTATCCTACGAGCAGTACTTC; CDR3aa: CASHGVGVSYEQYF
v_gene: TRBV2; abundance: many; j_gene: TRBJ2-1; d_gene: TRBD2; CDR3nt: TGTGCCAGCTCGGGACTAGCGGGTCACTTGCAGTTCTTC; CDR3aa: CASSGLAGHLQFF
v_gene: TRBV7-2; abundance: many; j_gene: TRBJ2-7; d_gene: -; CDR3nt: TGTGCCAGCAGCTTAGGATTAGCGGTTGAGCAGTACTTC; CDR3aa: CASSLGLAVEQYF
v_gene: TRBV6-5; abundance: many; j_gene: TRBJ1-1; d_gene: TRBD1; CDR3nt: TGTGCCAGCAGTTACTCGCAGGCAGGGGGCCTAAACACTGAAGCTTTCTTT; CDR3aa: CASSYSQAGGLNTEAFF
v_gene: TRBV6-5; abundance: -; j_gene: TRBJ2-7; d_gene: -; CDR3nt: TGTGCCAGCAGTTTCACCCCGGACGGTTCCTACGAGCAGTACTTC; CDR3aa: CASSFTPDGSYEQYF
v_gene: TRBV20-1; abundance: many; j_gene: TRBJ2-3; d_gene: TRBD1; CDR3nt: TGCAGTGCTAGAGATCCCCAGGGGGCAACAGATACGCAGTATTTT; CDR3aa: CSARDPQGATDTQYF
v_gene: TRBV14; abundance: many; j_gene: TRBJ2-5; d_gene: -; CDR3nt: TGTGCCAGCAGCCAAGCCCCGAAAGAGACCCAGTACTTC; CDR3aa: CASSQAPKETQYF
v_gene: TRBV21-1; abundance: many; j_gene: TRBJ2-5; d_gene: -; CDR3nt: TGTGCCAGCAGCGCTCCGGCGGCCCAAGAGACCCAGTACTTC; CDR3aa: CASSAPAAQETQYF
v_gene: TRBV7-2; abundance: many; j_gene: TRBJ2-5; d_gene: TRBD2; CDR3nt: TGTGCCAGCAGCCGGACTAGCGGAGGCGTTGAGACCCAGTACTTC; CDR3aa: CASSRTSGGVETQYF
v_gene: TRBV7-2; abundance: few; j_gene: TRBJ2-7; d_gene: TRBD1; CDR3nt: TGTGCCAGCAGCTTTTGGACAGGGACCTACGAGCAGTACTTC; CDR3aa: CASSFWTGTYEQYF
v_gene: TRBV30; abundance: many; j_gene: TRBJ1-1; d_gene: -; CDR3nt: TGTGCCTGGGGGGGCCCGGGCACTGAAGCTTTCTTT; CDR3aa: CAWGGPGTEAFF
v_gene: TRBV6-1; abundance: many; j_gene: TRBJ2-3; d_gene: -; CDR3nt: TGTGCCAGCAGTGAACACTACACAGATACGCAGTATTTT; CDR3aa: CASSEHYTDTQYF
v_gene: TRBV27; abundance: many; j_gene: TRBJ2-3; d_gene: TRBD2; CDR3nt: TGTGCCAGCAGTGGACTAGACGCAGATACGCAGTATTTT; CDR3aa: CASSGLDADTQYF
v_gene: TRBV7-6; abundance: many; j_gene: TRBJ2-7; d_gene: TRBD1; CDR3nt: TGTGCCAGCAGCCCCGGACAGGGCTACGAGCAGTACTTC; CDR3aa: CASSPGQGYEQYF
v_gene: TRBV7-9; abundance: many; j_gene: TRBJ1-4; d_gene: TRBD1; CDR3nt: TGTGCCAGCAGCTTAGGTGGGACAGTGGGCGAAAAACTGTTTTTT; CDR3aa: CASSLGGTVGEKLFF
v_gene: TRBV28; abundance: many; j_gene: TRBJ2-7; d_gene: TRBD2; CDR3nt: TGTGCCAGCAGTTTAGGTGTGGCGGCGGGAGTAGCCTACGAGCAGTACTTC; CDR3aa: CASSLGVAAGVAYEQYF
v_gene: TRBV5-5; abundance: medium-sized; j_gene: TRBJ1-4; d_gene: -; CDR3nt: TGTGCCAGCAGCTCCCCCGGGGCCGGTAATGAAAAACTGTTTTTT; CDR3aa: CASSSPGAGNEKLFF
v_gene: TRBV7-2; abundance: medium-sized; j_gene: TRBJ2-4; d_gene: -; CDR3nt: TGTGCCAGCAGCTTAGGAAGCATTCAGTACTTC; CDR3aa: CASSLGSIQYF
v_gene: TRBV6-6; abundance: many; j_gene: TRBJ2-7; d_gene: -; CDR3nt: TGTGCCAGCAGTGCACCCGGGACTCCCTCCGAGCAGTACTTC; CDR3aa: CASSAPGTPSEQYF